Here is one T cell receptor beta chain with its context. A read error may explain this, as a much larger clone is one base away. A second PCR of roughly 7 to 11 cycles used a sample-barcoded 5' primer and a J-beta primer mix. Using its own MiXCR run on the 5' RACE reads, TCRdb lists one record per CDR3 protein. Among hundreds of thousands of distinct CDR3 sequences, about 51% were seen once, and the ten largest hold less than 15%. Germline V lookup: CDR1 SGDLS, CDR2 YYNGEE. The CDR3 sequence is 15 residues long. The data are from a study of blood T cells in healthy people across ages. The rearrangement uses TRBV9 and TRBJ2-1, with D possibly being TRBD2 (5 bases). Sequenced input: blood. The TCR comes from an elderly woman in good health. CDR3 DNA: TGTGCCGGCAGCCCCCTAGGAGGTTTTGAGGATGAGCAGTTCTTC. This codes for CAGSPLGGFEDEQFF.